The 23 T cell receptor beta chains reported below all come from one sample, sequenced in a study of glioma-infiltrating T cells after dendritic cell vaccination. Documented time point: after dendritic cell vaccination, including at tumor progression/relapse. Assay: immunoSEQ multiplex PCR; the TCRdb copy retains only in-frame clones and omits some. There are approximately 85,000 clones in the sample; roughly 85% occur only once, and around 8% lies in the top ten. Here the sequenced sample was blood, taken after dendritic cell vaccination. These receptors were collected from a human donor with glioblastoma.

The chain couples TRBV11-3 to TRBJ1-1; no firm D call. The V gene's germline CDR1 is SGHNT and CDR2 YENEEA. The V end was cut by 1 base, the J end by 3 bases, with 12 bases between. This CDR3 spans 15 amino acids. The chain's CDR3 is CASSLGGGPDTEAFF. In DNA, the CDR3 is TGTGCCAGCAGCTTAGGCGGAGGGCCGGACACTGAAGCTTTCTTT.

V usage is TRBV18 and J usage is TRBJ2-3, with a tentative D call TRBD1 (5 bases). V lost 3 bases, J lost 3 bases, and 25 bases lay in between. Per the germline V gene, CDR1 is KGHSH and CDR2 is LQKENI. The CDR3 has 19 amino acids. CDR3 in DNA: TGTGCCAGCTCACCCAACCCCACGTTGAGGCAGACAGCAACAGATACGCAGTATTTT. This encodes CASSPNPTLRQTATDTQYF. Based on the CDR3 plus reference TRBV18 and TRBJ2-3, the full variable domain is NAGVMQNPRHLVRRRGQEARLRCSPMKGHSHVYWYRQLPEEGLKFMVYLQKENIIDESGMPKERFSAEFPKEGPSILRIQQVVRGDSAAYFCASSPNPTLRQTATDTQYFGPGTRLTVL.

This clone was found a few times. The rearrangement uses TRBV6-5 and TRBJ2-7, with 7 bases identical to TRBD1. CDR1 and CDR2 from the germline V gene are MNHEY and SVGAGI. V lost 6 bases, J lost 0 bases, and 8 bases stayed unmatched. This CDR3 has 15 residues. Written as DNA, the CDR3 is TGTGCCAGCAGCCCCGGGACAGAGAGCTCCTACGAGCAGTACTTC. Its translation: CASSPGTESSYEQYF.

V gene TRBV25-1 combines with J gene TRBJ1-4; no clear D. Germline loops: CDR1 MGHDK, CDR2 SYGVNS. This CDR3 is built from 13 residues. V lost 3 bases to trimming and J lost 4 bases, with 6 bases between them. The CDR3 loop reads CASSDQYNEKLFF. CDR3 DNA: TGTGCCAGCAGTGACCAGTATAATGAAAAACTGTTTTTT.

V usage is TRBV29-1 and J usage is TRBJ1-2; weak D call: TRBD1 (5 bases). V was cut by 4 bases and J by 2 bases, with 8 bases left in between. Per the germline V gene, CDR1 is SQVTM and CDR2 is ANQGSEA. CDR3 length: 12 amino acids. CDR3 in DNA: TGCAGCGTTGCGGGGGTGAACTATGGCTACACCTTC. It codes for CSVAGVNYGYTF.

This chain joins TRBV19 and TRBJ2-1, with TRBD2 matching over 7 bases. Losses at the gene ends were 2 bases for V and 5 bases for J; bases not matched to a gene: 12. Germline CDR1 is LNHDA and CDR2 is SQIVND (reference sequence). There are 17 residues in the CDR3. In DNA, the CDR3 is TGTGCCAGTAGTATAAATCTTAAAGCGGGGCTTAACAATGAGCAGTTCTTC. Translation: CASSINLKAGLNNEQFF.

This chain connects TRBV9 to TRBJ2-5, with 7 positions matching TRBD2. Judging by the DNA end, TRBJ2-7 fits better; the J call may be wrong. Germline CDR1 is SGDLS and CDR2 is YYNGEE. This CDR3 has 15 residues. CDR3 DNA: TGTGCCAGCAGCGTAGGGACTAGGGTATCCTACGAGCAGTACTTC. Protein sequence: CASSVGTRVSYEQYF.

V and J are TRBV19 and TRBJ1-6, with D possibly TRBD1 on 5 matching bases. V gave up 5 bases and J gave up 7 bases, with 15 bases separating them. There are 15 residues in the CDR3. Germline V CDR1 and CDR2: LNHDA, SQIVND (reference sequence). CDR3 amino acids: CASSYPGGRNSPLHF. CDR3 DNA sequence: TGTGCCAGTAGTTATCCGGGGGGTCGAAATTCACCCCTCCACTTT.

The chain links TRBV7-6 to TRBJ2-3, with TRBD1 matching over 7 bases. V lost 4 bases, J lost 1 base, and 2 bases stayed unmatched. The CDR3 spans 14 residues. In germline, CDR1 is SGHVS, CDR2 FNYEAQ. The DNA for the CDR3 is TGTGCCAGCAGCTCGGGACAGCGCACAGATACGCAGTATTTT. Amino acid sequence: CASSSGQRTDTQYF.

There are a few counts of this clone. The chain recombines TRBV11-2 with TRBJ1-2; weak D call: TRBD1 (6 bases). The CDR3 loop spans 16 amino acids. V lost 7 bases to trimming and J lost 6 bases, with 24 bases between them. The V gene's germline CDR1 is SGHAT and CDR2 FQNNGV. CDR3 sequence reads: CASTVRGGRDIHGYTF. The CDR3 DNA is TGTGCCAGCACTGTTCGGGGGGGCAGGGACATTCATGGCTACACCTTC. The whole variable domain, filled in from reference TRBV11-2 and TRBJ1-2, reads EAGVAQSPRYKIIEKRQSVAFWCNPISGHATLYWYQQILGQGPKLLIQFQNNGVVDDSQLPKDRFSAERLKGVDSTLKIQPAKLEDSAVYLCASTVRGGRDIHGYTFGSGTRLTVV.

The rearrangement joins TRBV7-6 to TRBJ1-4; D gene uncertain. With 0 bases removed from V and 4 bases from J, the gap between germline ends came to 9 bases. There are 15 residues in the CDR3. Germline V gene data show CDR1 as SGHVS and CDR2 as FNYEAQ. The CDR3 protein is CASSLAEIYNEKLFF. CDR3 DNA sequence: TGTGCCAGCAGCTTAGCAGAGATATATAATGAAAAACTGTTTTTT. Combining the CDR3 with reference TRBV7-6 and TRBJ1-4 gives the whole variable domain GAGVSQSPRYKVTKRGQDVALRCDPISGHVSLYWYRQALGQGPEFLTYFNYEAQQDKSGLPNDRFSAERPEGSISTLTIQRTEQRDSAMYRCASSLAEIYNEKLFFGSGTQLSVL.

The chain joins TRBV7-2 to TRBJ2-1; D may be TRBD1 (5 bases). The germline V and J ends were trimmed by 5 bases and 5 bases, with 13 bases remaining between them. Germline lookup yields CDR1 SGHTA and CDR2 FQGNSA. The CDR3 contains 14 residues. DNA of the CDR3: TGTGCCAGCAGCATAGTAGGGGCCAACAATGAGCAGTTCTTC. Its translation: CASSIVGANNEQFF.

CDR3 sequence: CASSPGGDYNEQFF. CDR3 nucleotide sequence: TGTGCCAGCAGCCCAGGGGGAGACTACAATGAGCAGTTCTTC. The rearrangement links TRBV27 to TRBJ2-1, with 7 bases matching TRBD1. Germline loops: CDR1 MNHEY, CDR2 SMNVEV (reference sequence). This CDR3 spans 14 amino acids. V was clipped by 6 bases and J by 3 bases; unmatched bases: 5.

The V and J genes are TRBV9 and TRBJ2-3; TRBD2 matches at 7 bases. This CDR3 contains 16 residues. J was trimmed by 2 bases and V by 0 bases; bases with no gene match: 6. Germline V gene lookup returns CDR1 SGDLS and CDR2 YYNGEE. The CDR3 coding sequence is TGTGCCAGCAGCGTAGGGTCTAGCGGTTACACAGATACGCAGTATTTT. Residues: CASSVGSSGYTDTQYF.

J is TRBJ2-2 and V is TRBV29-1; D possibly corresponds to TRBD2 (6 bases). Germline loops: CDR1 SQVTM, CDR2 ANQGSEA. The CDR3 has 14 amino acids. V lost 6 bases, J lost 4 bases, and 15 bases lay in between. The CDR3 DNA reads TGCAGCGTGGGGAGGACCGGAATCACCGGGGAGCTGTTTTTT. The encoded protein is CSVGRTGITGELFF.

This chain connects TRBV19 to TRBJ1-5; D might be TRBD1 (5 bases). Looked up from germline, CDR1 is LNHDA and CDR2 is SQIVND (reference sequence). V was clipped by 6 bases and J by 2 bases, with 14 bases between them. This CDR3 region has 15 residues. In nucleotides, the CDR3 is TGTGCCAGTAGCCCACAGTTGACAGGCAATCAGCCCCAGCATTTT. This translates into CASSPQLTGNQPQHF.

The V and J genes are TRBV29-1 and TRBJ2-1; D may be TRBD1 (6 bases). Germline loops: CDR1 SQVTM, CDR2 ANQGSEA. Deletions cut 5 bases from V and 8 bases from J, with 13 bases between. The CDR3 totals 12 residues. This CDR3 is CSVLQGSDEQFF. CDR3 sequence (DNA): TGCAGCGTTCTTCAGGGGAGCGATGAGCAGTTCTTC.

The genes are TRBV5-6 and TRBJ1-6; unclear D gene. CDR1 is SGHDT, CDR2 YYEEEE, per germline. V shed 1 base and J shed 7 bases, with 15 bases lying between them. The CDR3 is 16 residues long. CDR3 nucleotides: TGTGCCAGCAGCTTGACTTCCGGGGTTTCGAATTCACCCCTCCACTTT. This sequence encodes CASSLTSGVSNSPLHF. The full variable domain, completed using reference TRBV5-6 and TRBJ1-6, is DAGVTQSPTHLIKTRGQQVTLRCSPKSGHDTVSWYQQALGQGPQFIFQYYEEEERQRGNFPDRFSGHQFPNYSSELNVNALLLGDSALYLCASSLTSGVSNSPLHFGNGTRLTVT.

This clone was seen only once. The J gene is TRBJ2-7, the V gene TRBV2, with TRBD2 identical over 8 bases. Trimming took 4 bases from V and 0 from J; bases not matched to a gene: 5. CDR1 is SNHLY and CDR2 is FYNNEI in the germline V gene. The CDR3 totals 15 residues. For the CDR3, the DNA is TGTGCCAGCAGTGGGATCGGGAGGGCCTCCTACGAGCAGTACTTC. It yields the protein CASSGIGRASYEQYF.

The chain has TRBV27 and TRBJ1-4; possibly TRBD1 for D (5 bases). This CDR3 contains 21 residues. Trimming left V 1 base short and J 0 bases short, with 24 bases between. The V gene's germline CDR1 is MNHEY and CDR2 SMNVEV (reference sequence). CDR3 protein: CASSLWPPRAGQSATNEKLFF. The CDR3 DNA reads as TGTGCCAGCAGTTTATGGCCCCCCAGGGCAGGGCAATCAGCAACTAATGAAAAACTGTTTTTT.

This clone was observed a single time. This chain connects TRBV18 to TRBJ1-6; 8 positions match TRBD1. V lost 3 bases and J lost 17; bases outside the gene matches: 12. The CDR3 has 14 amino acids. Germline assignment: CDR1 KGHSH and CDR2 LQKENI. CDR3 nucleotide sequence: TGTGCCAGCTCACCGACTGGACAGGGAGGGTCTTTCCACTTT. It codes for CASSPTGQGGSFHF.

V is TRBV27 and J is TRBJ2-3, with a possible D match to TRBD2 (6 bases). CDR1 MNHEY and CDR2 SMNVEV come from the germline V gene (reference sequence). The CDR3 contains 14 residues. V lost 2 bases to trimming and J lost 0 bases, with 6 bases between them. The CDR3 DNA is TGTGCCAGCAGTTTACGGGAGAGCACAGATACGCAGTATTTT. Translation: CASSLRESTDTQYF.

The chain has TRBV7-2 and TRBJ1-1; D gene unclear. The V end was cut by 2 bases, the J end by 3 bases, with 13 bases between. Germline V gene lookup returns CDR1 SGHTA and CDR2 FQGNSA. This CDR3 spans 15 amino acids. CDR3 DNA: TGTGCCAGCAGCTTATACCCAGGCCCCGACACTGAAGCTTTCTTT. It translates to CASSLYPGPDTEAFF.